This TCR beta chain was documented in a study of T-cell memory formation after mild COVID-19. Study context: Largely donor-specific TCR clusters were found. Study-level points and caveats: There was a balanced CD4/CD8 profile in clones contracting day 15 to 85, and later expanders leaned CD4+. In second-wave clones peaking day 37, SARS-CoV-2 specificity remained unconfirmed. The main location of contracting CD4+ clones was CM and EM, and that of contracting CD8+ clones was EMRA.

This clonotype was counted a few times. Antigen: not known. Looked up from germline, CDR1 is SGHDT and CDR2 is YYEEEE. V lost 0 bases and J lost 6, with 12 bases in between. The length of the CDR3 is 15 residues. Each CDR3 protein gets one entry after TCRdb re-called the 5' RACE reads with MiXCR. The data contain 410,000 or so distinct CDR3 sequences, about 25% of them singletons. Sequenced sample: PBMCs or a T cell subset sorted from them (not recorded which). The sequence derives from an adult woman who had mild COVID-19 (a few samples of this study predate the infection). Cell type and time point are not known. This sequence joins TRBV5-6 and TRBJ2-2; unclear D gene. The CDR3 DNA reads TGTGCCAGCAGCTTGGTCAAGCAGTTCTCCGGGGAGCTGTTTTTT. Translation gives CASSLVKQFSGELFF.